This T cell receptor (beta chain) stems from a study of blood T cell repertoires in COVID-19. Overall study context: Material from acute and convalescent COVID-19 was sourced from the United States, Italy and Spain. T cells, B-cell-depleted T cells, or PBMCs supplied cDNA or gDNA.

V dropped 0 bases and J dropped 0 bases, with 6 bases sitting between them. This CDR3 has 16 amino acids. The germline CDR1 and CDR2 sequences are LGHDT and YNNKEL (reference sequence). Participants' reported clinical history set cohort assignment. Authors' processing steps: Amplification of reference gene primers was used by the study to estimate nucleated cell counts. Only in-frame clones appear in the TCRdb table, and some are missing; sequencing was by immunoSEQ multiplex PCR. V and J calls and clone size are copied from that table; D and trimming were computed from the DNA. The top ten hold less than 9.5% of the sample, which has 190,000 or so clones, roughly 80% seen once.

This TCR came from a man in his forties or fifties who had recovered from COVID-19. This chain uses TRBV3-1 (or the pseudogene TRBV3-2) with TRBJ2-6; no clear D. Source material: PBMCs or T cells enriched from blood (not recorded which). The CDR3 bases are TGTGCCAGCAGCCAAGACGCGATCTCTGGGGCCAACGTCCTGACTTTC. Its translation: CASSQDAISGANVLTF.